Below are 14 T cell receptor beta chains sequenced from a single sample in a study of T cell changes during pregnancy in multiple sclerosis. Clones were sequenced by immunoSEQ multiplex PCR, and TCRdb holds only the in-frame ones, with some missing. The data show tens of thousands of clones, 89% seen once. The sample in question was CD8+ T cells from peripheral blood mononuclear cells, obtained in the third trimester of pregnancy. The receptor source for this set is a female donor with multiple sclerosis, enrolled in a pregnancy study.

V is TRBV11-2 and J is TRBJ2-7, with D perhaps TRBD1 (5 bases). The CDR3 is made up of 15 amino acids. The V gene lost 5 bases and the J gene lost 1 base, with 15 bases spanning the gap. The germline V gene has CDR1 SGHAT and CDR2 FQNNGV. DNA for the CDR3: TGTGCCAGCAGCACCAGGGCAAGGTCGTCCTACGAGCAGTACTTC. Protein product: CASSTRARSSYEQYF. Full variable domain (rest looked up from reference TRBV11-2 and TRBJ2-7): EAGVAQSPRYKIIEKRQSVAFWCNPISGHATLYWYQQILGQGPKLLIQFQNNGVVDDSQLPKDRFSAERLKGVDSTLKIQPAKLEDSAVYLCASSTRARSSYEQYFGPGTRLTVT.

This chain connects TRBV19 to TRBJ2-7, with 10 bases identical to TRBD2. Per the germline V gene, CDR1 is LNHDA and CDR2 is SQIVND (reference sequence). Losses at the gene ends were 6 bases for V and 3 bases for J; bases not matched to a gene: 8. CDR3 length: 15 residues. The CDR3 region is CASRTGTSAYYEQYF. CDR3 coding DNA: TGTGCCAGTAGGACCGGGACTAGCGCCTACTACGAGCAGTACTTC.

This chain uses TRBV4-2 with TRBJ2-7; TRBD1 aligns across 7 bases. Unmatched junction bases numbered 2, after V lost 1 base and J lost 2 bases. CDR1 and CDR2 from the germline V gene are LGHNA and YNFKEQ. The CDR3 runs 14 residues. DNA for the CDR3: TGTGCCAGCAGCCAAGGGCAGGGGGCCTACGAGCAGTACTTC. This codes for CASSQGQGAYEQYF.

This sequence joins TRBV7-9 and TRBJ2-5; D is ambiguous. The germline V gene encodes CDR1 SEHNR and CDR2 FQNEAQ (reference sequence). This CDR3 spans 13 amino acids. V lost 5 bases and J 3 bases, leaving 10 bases between the germline ends. CDR3 coding DNA: TGTGCCAGCAGCCCCAGTTCCGAAGAGACCCAGTACTTC. Encoded protein: CASSPSSEETQYF.

The J gene is TRBJ2-7, the V gene TRBV9; TRBD1 agrees at 9 bases. Unmatched junction bases numbered 9, after V lost 0 bases and J lost 8 bases. The CDR3 loop spans 15 amino acids. Germline CDR1 is SGDLS and CDR2 is YYNGEE. CDR3 amino acids: CASSVGWTGVEQQYF. CDR3 nucleotide sequence: TGTGCCAGCAGCGTAGGCTGGACAGGGGTTGAGCAGCAGTACTTC.

V usage is TRBV7-6 and J usage is TRBJ2-1; 8 nucleotides line up with TRBD1. CDR3 length equals 15 residues. Looked up from germline, CDR1 is SGHVS and CDR2 is FNYEAQ. V lost 3 bases to trimming and J lost 9 bases; unmatched junction nucleotides: 10. In nucleotides, the CDR3 is TGTGCCAGCAGCTTTTTGGACAGGGAGATCAGTGAGCAGTTCTTC. Protein product: CASSFLDREISEQFF.

The rearrangement joins TRBV5-6 to TRBJ1-4; tentatively, D is TRBD1 (6 bases). The CDR3 sequence is 16 residues long. V lost 3 bases, J lost 2 bases, and 14 bases lay in between. Per germline, CDR1 SGHDT and CDR2 YYEEEE. Here the CDR3 reads CASSSNYRATNEKLFF. The CDR3, as DNA: TGTGCCAGCAGCTCCAATTACAGGGCCACTAATGAAAAACTGTTTTTT. The full variable domain, rest sourced from reference TRBV5-6 and TRBJ1-4, is DAGVTQSPTHLIKTRGQQVTLRCSPKSGHDTVSWYQQALGQGPQFIFQYYEEEERQRGNFPDRFSGHQFPNYSSELNVNALLLGDSALYLCASSSNYRATNEKLFFGSGTQLSVL.

DNA of the CDR3: TGTGCCAGCAGTTCCAGGTACCAGAACACTGAAGCTTTCTTT. Protein product: CASSSRYQNTEAFF. This chain connects TRBV2 to TRBJ1-1; unclear D gene. This CDR3 spans 14 amino acids. The germline V gene encodes CDR1 SNHLY and CDR2 FYNNEI. Trimming cost V 5 bases and J 1 base, with 11 bases left between them.

The chain links TRBV12-5 to TRBJ1-1; possibly TRBD1 for D (6 bases). V dropped 2 bases and J dropped 4 bases, with 11 bases sitting between them. This CDR3 has 14 residues. Germline lookup yields CDR1 LGHNT and CDR2 FRNRAP. Written as DNA, the CDR3 is TGTGCTAGTGGTTTGAACGGGGGGCTCACTGAAGCTTTCTTT. Residues: CASGLNGGLTEAFF.

The gene calls are TRBV29-1 and TRBJ2-7; D remains ambiguous. Trimming pared 4 bases from V and 0 bases from J, leaving 7 bases between. CDR1 SQVTM and CDR2 ANQGSEA come from the germline V gene. This CDR3 is 12 amino acids long. In nucleotides, the CDR3 is TGCAGCGTTGCTCTTAGCTCCTACGAGCAGTACTTC. Amino acid sequence: CSVALSSYEQYF.

V usage is TRBV4-1 and J usage is TRBJ2-1; D call uncertain. The V and J ends lost 3 bases and 2 bases respectively, with 14 bases between them. Germline lookup yields CDR1 MGHRA and CDR2 YSYEKL. The CDR3 spans 16 residues. The DNA of the CDR3 is TGCGCCAGCAGCCACCCCCCCGAGAGAACCTACAATGAGCAGTTCTTC. It yields the protein CASSHPPERTYNEQFF.

V usage is TRBV6-1 and J usage is TRBJ2-5, with 8 bases lining up with TRBD1. The germline gives CDR1 MNHNS, CDR2 SASEGT. With V trimmed by 10 bases and J by 5 bases, 12 bases remained unmatched. The CDR3 extends over 14 amino acids. The CDR3 region has the DNA TGTGCCATCCCCCGGGACAGGAGCGAGGAGACCCAGTACTTC. Translating gives CAIPRDRSEETQYF.

In its sample, this clone ranks as medium-sized. This chain joins TRBV30 and TRBJ1-5, with TRBD1 matching 7 bases. J lost 5 bases, V lost 3 bases, and 7 bases had no gene match. Germline loops: CDR1 GTSNPN, CDR2 SVGIG (reference sequence). This CDR3 contains 14 residues. In DNA form, the CDR3 reads TGTGCCTGGAGCGGGGACAGAGAGTATCAGCCCCAGCATTTT. This translates into CAWSGDREYQPQHF.

V is TRBV4-3 and J is TRBJ2-6; 8 bases are a match to TRBD2. CDR3 length: 17 amino acids. V shed 5 bases, J shed 1 base, and the junction held 7 bases outside the gene matches. Germline V lookup: CDR1 LGHNA, CDR2 YSLEER. CDR3 loop: CASSAGGDWSGANVLTF. DNA of the CDR3: TGCGCCAGCAGCGCGGGGGGTGATTGGTCTGGGGCCAACGTCCTGACTTTC.